This T cell receptor beta chain was identified in a study of blood T cell repertoires in COVID-19. Study summary: Samples came from the United States, Italy and Spain, spanning acute and convalescent COVID-19. PBMCs, B-cell-depleted T cells, or T cells were the source of the cDNA or gDNA that made up the material.

In the original analysis: Nucleated cell counts were estimated from reference gene primer amplification. Data came from immunoSEQ multiplex PCR; TCRdb stores just in-frame clones and leaves some out. V and J calls and clone size come straight from that table; D and trimming were deduced from the DNA. The table shows under 200,000 clones, with 80% to 95% occurring only once. CDR1 and CDR2 (germline): LNHDA, SQIVND (reference sequence). The CDR3 spans 16 residues. Trimming took 4 bases from V and 5 from J; bases not matched to a gene: 5. The sample taken for sequencing was peripheral blood. V usage is TRBV19 and J usage is TRBJ2-3, with 14 bases aligning to TRBD2. This TCR was sampled from a man in his forties or fifties with acute or convalescent COVID-19. The CDR3 protein is CASSRGLAGVRDTQYF. As DNA, the CDR3 is TGTGCCAGTAGTAGGGGACTAGCGGGAGTACGAGATACGCAGTATTTT.